One sample yielded the 14 T cell receptor beta chains listed below, sequenced in a study of T cell repertoires in ileal Crohn's disease. Profiled with immunoSEQ multiplex PCR; TCRdb holds only in-frame clones, not every one. The sample has roughly 30,000 clones; around 80% are singletons. The sample comprised ileal tissue. These TCRs come from an adult with Crohn's disease.

J is TRBJ1-1 and V is TRBV29-1, with 7 positions matching TRBD1. The V gene end was trimmed by 5 bases and the J gene end by 4 bases; junction bases not matched to a gene: 4. This CDR3 has 12 amino acids. In germline, CDR1 is SQVTM, CDR2 ANQGSEA. Here the CDR3 DNA reads TGCAGCGTTCGAGCAGGGGGCACTGAAGCTTTCTTT. Translated, it gives CSVRAGGTEAFF.

V usage is TRBV13 and J usage is TRBJ2-5; weak D call: TRBD1 (6 bases). V was cut by 5 bases and J by 1 base, with 11 bases left in between. The V gene's germline CDR1 is PRHDT and CDR2 FYEKMQ (reference sequence). The CDR3 is made up of 14 amino acids. The CDR3 coding sequence is TGTGCCAGCAGCCGGGACAAGCTCCAAGAGACCCAGTACTTC. Translation gives CASSRDKLQETQYF.

V and J are TRBV7-9 and TRBJ2-3; D not certain. The germline V and J ends were trimmed by 0 bases and 8 bases, with 9 bases remaining between them. The germline CDR1 and CDR2 sequences are SEHNR and FQNEAQ (reference sequence). CDR3 length equals 13 residues. Here the CDR3 reads CASSLASLATQYF. The CDR3 DNA is TGTGCCAGCAGCTTAGCCTCGTTGGCTACGCAGTATTTT.

This rearrangement joins TRBV6-6 to TRBJ2-7, with D possibly being TRBD1 (6 bases). Trimming took 6 bases from V and 6 from J, leaving 12 bases between them. The CDR3 sequence is 12 residues long. In germline, CDR1 is MNHNY, CDR2 SVGAGI (reference sequence). As DNA, the CDR3 is TGTGCCAGCAGAGTCACAGGGAGCGAGCAGTACTTC. Protein sequence: CASRVTGSEQYF.

The sample holds a few counts of this clone. The chain recombines TRBV7-2 with TRBJ2-7; D gene uncertain. Germline CDR1 reads SGHTA; CDR2 reads FQGNSA. The CDR3 loop spans 13 amino acids. The V gene lost 1 base and the J gene lost 2 bases, with 6 bases spanning the gap. The CDR3 DNA follows: TGTGCCAGCAGCTTAGTAGCAGCCTACGAGCAGTACTTC. Its translation: CASSLVAAYEQYF.

The V and J genes are TRBV5-1 and TRBJ2-7, with TRBD1 matching 7 bases. The CDR3 sequence is 13 residues long. V lost 4 bases, J lost 2 bases, and 3 bases stayed unmatched. Germline V lookup: CDR1 SGHRS, CDR2 YFSETQ. CDR3 in amino acids: CASSQGQPYEQYF. The CDR3 nucleotides read TGCGCCAGCAGCCAGGGACAGCCCTACGAGCAGTACTTC.

This clone was seen once. This chain links TRBV5-1 with TRBJ2-2, with 7 positions matching TRBD1. There are 16 residues in the CDR3. Germline V gives CDR1 SGHRS, CDR2 YFSETQ. With 6 bases clipped from V and 4 bases from J, the junction kept 12 bases outside the gene matches. CDR3 DNA sequence: TGCGCCAGCACTTACGACAGGGCCCGGGGCACCGGGGAGCTGTTTTTT. Translated: CASTYDRARGTGELFF.

The chain links TRBV11-2 to TRBJ1-2; D not resolved. This CDR3 spans 14 amino acids. CDR1 SGHAT and CDR2 FQNNGV come from the germline V gene. Trimming left V 2 bases short and J 1 base short, with 8 bases between. The CDR3 spells CASSLSNSNYGYTF. CDR3 nucleotides: TGTGCCAGCAGCTTAAGCAACAGTAACTATGGCTACACCTTC.

The CDR3 DNA reads TGTGCCAGCAGCCTTATCCCTAACAATGAGCAGTTCTTC. It encodes CASSLIPNNEQFF. V is TRBV7-3 and J is TRBJ2-1; D gene unclear. Trimming removed 5 bases at V and 5 bases at J, with 10 bases between. CDR1 and CDR2 (germline): SGHTA, FQGTGA. CDR3 length equals 13 residues.

V usage is TRBV6-1 and J usage is TRBJ2-7, with 9 bases aligning to TRBD2. The CDR3 extends over 16 amino acids. V shed 4 bases, J shed 1 base, and the junction held 8 bases outside the gene matches. Germline assignment: CDR1 MNHNS and CDR2 SASEGT. In DNA, the CDR3 is TGTGCCAGCAGTGGGCGGGGGGGCCATTATTCCTACGAGCAGTACTTC. Amino acid sequence: CASSGRGGHYSYEQYF.

V is TRBV4-1 and J is TRBJ2-5; D possibly corresponds to TRBD2 (5 bases). This CDR3 is built from 14 residues. The V gene's germline CDR1 is MGHRA and CDR2 YSYEKL. V lost 3 bases and J lost 11, with 19 bases in between. The CDR3 nucleotides read TGCGCCAGCAGCCATCCGACGGGTAGTGGGGAGCAGTACTTC. Translated: CASSHPTGSGEQYF.

The rearrangement links TRBV5-6 to TRBJ2-7, with TRBD2 as a possible D gene (6 bases). The ends were cut back, 4 bases at V and 3 bases at J, with 17 bases in the middle. The CDR3 loop spans 15 amino acids. The germline CDR1 and CDR2 sequences are SGHDT and YYEEEE. The CDR3 protein is CASSGTILANYEQYF. The CDR3 nucleotides read TGTGCCAGCAGCGGTACCATACTAGCTAACTACGAGCAGTACTTC.

Judged by abundance, this clone is medium-sized. The CDR3 bases are TGTGCCAGTAGTACCAGGGGGTGGCAGGGAACCGGGGAGCTGTTTTTT. Its translation is CASSTRGWQGTGELFF. The chain joins TRBV19 to TRBJ2-2; 7 nucleotides agree with TRBD1. Germline trimming cut 4 bases from V and 5 bases from J; bases unmatched to any gene: 10. Germline assignment: CDR1 LNHDA and CDR2 SQIVND (reference sequence). The CDR3 spans 16 residues.

The chain uses TRBV5-6 and TRBJ2-7, with D possibly TRBD2 on 5 matching bases. V was clipped by 3 bases and J by 1 base, with 11 bases between them. Germline CDR1 reads SGHDT; CDR2 reads YYEEEE. This CDR3 contains 14 residues. This chain's CDR3 is CASSSGRRSYEQYF. In DNA, the CDR3 is TGTGCCAGCAGCTCAGGAAGGAGGTCCTACGAGCAGTACTTC.